The 5 T cell receptor beta chains listed next were all sequenced from one sample in a study of cytomegalovirus exposure and HLA in healthy donors. The PCR had 60 Vbeta and 13 Jbeta primers. The method was immunoSEQ multiplex PCR; TCRdb's version includes in-frame clones alone and lacks a portion of them. The sample has under 200,000 clones, around 73% seen once. The sequencing sample was made of PBMCs. Receptor source: a man in his 60s in good health and CMV-seronegative.

This chain connects TRBV7-9 to TRBJ1-3; no reliable D call. V was cut by 3 bases and J by 0 bases, with 21 bases left in between. Germline V gene sequence: CDR1 SEHNR, CDR2 FQNEAQ (reference sequence). The CDR3 contains 19 residues. CDR3 bases: TGTGCCAGCAGCTTCGTCCGGAGGTTGTGGGAGGGCTCTGGAAACACCATATATTTT. This gives the protein CASSFVRRLWEGSGNTIYF.

V and J are TRBV19 and TRBJ2-7; D unclear. V was trimmed by 5 bases and J by 3 bases, leaving 23 bases between them. The CDR3 contains 17 residues. Germline lookup yields CDR1 LNHDA and CDR2 SQIVND (reference sequence). The CDR3 sequence is CASSAYRPALGRYEQYF. The CDR3 bases are TGTGCCAGTAGTGCCTACCGACCAGCCCTGGGCCGCTACGAGCAGTACTTC.

The chain is built from TRBV28 and TRBJ2-7; 11 bases agree with TRBD2. The CDR3 spans 14 residues. V was clipped by 7 bases and J by 6 bases; unmatched bases: 8. CDR1 is MDHEN and CDR2 is SYDVKM in the germline V gene. The CDR3 DNA follows: TGTGCCAGCATCCTAGCGGGAGGCGGGGGCGAGCAGTACTTC. It yields the protein CASILAGGGGEQYF.

The chain links TRBV5-4 to TRBJ2-5; D unresolved. The CDR3 is 15 residues long. Trimming cost V 0 bases and J 2 bases, with 11 bases left between them. Germline V gives CDR1 SGHNT, CDR2 YYREEE (reference sequence). The CDR3 loop is CASSLGSREQETQYF. CDR3 coding DNA: TGTGCCAGCAGCTTGGGGAGCAGAGAACAAGAGACCCAGTACTTC.

The rearrangement uses TRBV6-5 and TRBJ2-7; a weak D match, TRBD1 (6 bases). Between the trimmed V and J ends, which lost 6 bases and 2 bases, there was a span of 11 bases. This CDR3 comprises 13 residues. Germline V gives CDR1 MNHEY, CDR2 SVGAGI. The chain's CDR3 is CASRPDSAYEQYF. For the CDR3, the DNA is TGTGCCAGCAGGCCGGACAGTGCCTACGAGCAGTACTTC.